This TCR beta chain stems from a study of graft-versus-host responses after intestinal transplantation. Study as a whole: Recipients were given multivisceral, liver-intestinal, or isolated intestinal transplants. Overall study results and limits: Peak GvH clone levels in circulation were associated with early post-transplant HvG declines.

Measured with immunoSEQ multiplex PCR; TCRdb has only the in-frame clones, and not every one. The sample lists tens of thousands of clones; 90% to 95% were seen once. A word on this clone: No antigen is known for it.

The V end lost 7 bases, the J end lost 0 bases, and 13 bases lay between the germline ends. The CDR3 runs 15 residues. Germline CDR1 MNHNS, CDR2 SASEGT. The specimen comprised PBMCs, sampled around 800 days after a first intestinal transplant, on the day of a second. V is TRBV6-1 and J is TRBJ2-1; D perhaps matches TRBD1 (5 bases). The receptor was derived from a human patient who received an intestinal transplant, so some T cells may come from the graft donor. The CDR3 loop is CASMYAGFSYNEQFF. The CDR3 DNA reads TGTGCCAGCATGTACGCAGGGTTCTCCTACAATGAGCAGTTCTTC.